This T cell receptor (beta chain) comes out of a study of T cell repertoires in cytomegalovirus infection. As for the study in general: Matching HLA type and CMV infection were both indicated by public TCR beta signatures. Findings and limits, study-wide: The response measured ex vivo was dominated by TCR beta clonotypes (HLA-C-restricted and CMV-specific). Summed frequency of public TCR beta families distinguished CMV carriers with the relevant HLA.

This CDR3 spans 14 amino acids. Germline CDR1 and CDR2: SGHRS and YFSETQ. V gave up 0 bases and J gave up 3 bases, with 10 bases separating them. Comments on this clonotype: The antigen remains undetermined.

MiXCR, applied by TCRdb to the reads, yields one record per CDR3 protein. The sample carries approximately 290,000 distinct CDR3 sequences, under 30% recorded once. Sequences were obtained from PBMCs. The receptor was derived from a human donor in good health (CMV status not recorded). Some clones in this sample may be carry-over from other donors' samples. V gene TRBV5-1 combines with J gene TRBJ2-7, with no clear D. For the CDR3, the DNA is TGCGCCAGCAGCTTGGTTGCCTCCGTCTACGAGCAGTACTTC. This sequence encodes CASSLVASVYEQYF.